This T cell receptor beta chain was found in a study of blood T cell repertoires in COVID-19. About the study: Acute and convalescent COVID-19 specimens originated in the United States, Italy and Spain. The cDNA or gDNA used as material had been derived from T cells, B-cell-depleted T cells, or PBMCs.

Per the authors' pipeline: From reference gene primer amplification, estimates of nucleated cell counts were derived. TCRdb keeps only in-frame clones here, not all; method: immunoSEQ multiplex PCR. V and J calls and clone size are those listed in that table; D and trimming were worked out from the DNA. The data contain approximately 61,000 clones, 85% to 90% of them singletons. This sequence was found in a woman older than 75 with active COVID-19. Sequencing was carried out using peripheral blood.

The CDR3 sequence is CSVEDRTGGAVQYF. CDR3 nucleotide sequence: TGCAGCGTTGAAGATCGGACAGGGGGCGCCGTTCAGTACTTC. The gene calls are TRBV29-1 and TRBJ2-7; 11 bases are shared with TRBD1. The germline V gene has CDR1 SQVTM and CDR2 ANQGSEA. V was pared by 0 bases and J by 10 bases, with 8 bases of the junction left unmatched. The CDR3 runs 14 residues.